This TCR beta chain was obtained from a study of blood T cell repertoires in COVID-19. About the research overall: The United States, Italy and Spain provided the acute and convalescent COVID-19 samples. Nucleic acid was either cDNA or gDNA, and it came from T cells, B-cell-depleted T cells, or PBMCs.

In the authors' workflow: Amplifying reference gene primers gave estimates of nucleated cell counts. Some clones are missing from TCRdb's copy, which holds only in-frame ones; the method was immunoSEQ multiplex PCR. V and J calls and clone size follow that table, whereas D and trimming were derived from the DNA. Among 65,000 to 95,000 clones listed, around 85% were seen once. This CDR3 is built from 14 residues. V lost 5 bases and J lost 4; bases outside the gene matches: 10. Germline assignment: CDR1 SQVTM and CDR2 ANQGSEA. Specimen: peripheral blood. The chain joins TRBV29-1 to TRBJ2-5, with TRBD1 matching 7 bases. The TCR sequence derives from a man older than 75 with active or convalescent COVID-19. The CDR3: CSVQGETGIETQYF. CDR3 nucleotide sequence: TGCAGCGTTCAAGGAGAGACAGGGATAGAGACCCAGTACTTC.